Presented here are 23 T cell receptor beta chains from one specimen sequenced in a study of blood T cell repertoires in COVID-19. Measured with immunoSEQ multiplex PCR; TCRdb has only the in-frame clones, and not every one. The table shows around 200,000 clones, with around 79% occurring only once. What was sequenced was peripheral blood. Receptors originate from a man aged 50 to 60 who had recovered from COVID-19.

The DNA of the CDR3 is TGTGCCAGCAGCTTAGATTTGCGGGAGGGCTACAATGAGCAGTTCTTC. Translation gives CASSLDLREGYNEQFF. The chain is built from TRBV11-3 and TRBJ2-1; 9 bases fit TRBD2. Trimming at V came to 0 bases and at J to 3 bases, leaving 3 bases not matched to a gene. Germline V lookup: CDR1 SGHNT, CDR2 YENEEA. This CDR3 comprises 16 residues.

This chain uses TRBV7-2 with TRBJ2-2, with a tentative D call TRBD2 (6 bases). Between the trimmed V and J ends, which lost 4 bases and 1 base, there was a span of 10 bases. The germline V gene has CDR1 SGHTA and CDR2 FQGNSA. This CDR3 is built from 15 residues. The CDR3 region has the DNA TGTGCCAGCAGCTCCTCTAGCGTGAACACCGGGGAGCTGTTTTTT. Protein: CASSSSSVNTGELFF. Full variable domain (missing parts from reference TRBV7-2 and TRBJ2-2): GAGVSQSPSNKVTEKGKDVELRCDPISGHTALYWYRQSLGQGLEFLIYFQGNSAPDKSGLPSDRFSAERTGGSVSTLTIQRTQQEDSAVYLCASSSSSVNTGELFFGEGSRLTVL.

The rearrangement joins TRBV5-8 to TRBJ1-4; 7 bases are a match to TRBD1. Unmatched junction bases numbered 7, after V lost 3 bases and J lost 8 bases. CDR1 SGHTS and CDR2 YDEGEE come from the germline V gene. The CDR3 loop spans 14 amino acids. The CDR3 coding sequence is TGTGCCAGCAGCTACGGGACAGTTGTGGAAAAACTGTTTTTT. Protein: CASSYGTVVEKLFF. Full variable domain (missing parts from reference TRBV5-8 and TRBJ1-4): EAGVTQSPTHLIKTRGQQATLRCSPISGHTSVYWYQQALGLGLQFLLWYDEGEERNRGNFPPRFSGRQFPNYSSELNVNALELEDSALYLCASSYGTVVEKLFFGSGTQLSVL.

This clone showed up just once. The chain employs TRBV6-5 and TRBJ2-7; 9 bases are shared with TRBD1. CDR3 length: 14 amino acids. CDR1 and CDR2 from the germline V gene are MNHEY and SVGAGI. V dropped 5 bases and J dropped 3; count of bases not matched to a gene: 5. The CDR3 region has the DNA TGTGCCAGCAGTCCCTCGACAGGGGGCTACGAGCAGTACTTC. This encodes CASSPSTGGYEQYF.

The V and J genes are TRBV19 and TRBJ2-3, with 8 bases fitting TRBD1. The germline V gene encodes CDR1 LNHDA and CDR2 SQIVND (reference sequence). Trimming removed 2 bases from V and 6 bases from J; junction bases left unmatched: 10. This CDR3 spans 16 amino acids. Here the CDR3 DNA reads TGTGCCAGTAGTATACAGGGGGCGCGATTGATGGATACGCAGTATTTT. Residues: CASSIQGARLMDTQYF.

This chain connects TRBV7-9 to TRBJ2-7, with TRBD1 identical over 7 bases. Germline-derived CDR1 and CDR2 are SEHNR and FQNEAQ (reference sequence). The V and J ends lost 6 bases and 5 bases, in that order; junction bases with no gene match: 4. The CDR3 spans 12 residues. The CDR3 spells CASSPDRDEQYF. DNA for the CDR3: TGTGCCAGCAGTCCAGACAGGGACGAGCAGTACTTC.

V gene TRBV7-6 combines with J gene TRBJ2-3; D is possibly TRBD2 (6 bases). This CDR3 contains 17 residues. Trimming cost V 0 bases and J 1 base, with 14 bases left between them. Germline V gene sequence: CDR1 SGHVS, CDR2 FNYEAQ. CDR3 nucleotides: TGTGCCAGCAGCTTAGCGGATGCGGGACCTGGCACAGATACGCAGTATTTT. Amino acid sequence: CASSLADAGPGTDTQYF.

V gene TRBV27 combines with J gene TRBJ1-2; 7 nucleotides align to TRBD1. The CDR3 is 14 amino acids. V dropped 6 bases and J dropped 2; count of bases not matched to a gene: 6. From germline, CDR1 is MNHEY and CDR2 SMNVEV (reference sequence). As DNA, the CDR3 is TGTGCCAGCAGGTTGACAGGGTTGAACTATGGCTACACCTTC. Its translation: CASRLTGLNYGYTF.

This clone was detected only once. The chain recombines TRBV7-9 with TRBJ1-3; D gene unclear. The CDR3 has 13 residues. The V gene lost 2 bases and the J gene lost 3 bases, with 5 bases spanning the gap. CDR1 SEHNR and CDR2 FQNEAQ come from the germline V gene (reference sequence). This CDR3 reads CASSLRDGNTIYF. For the CDR3, the DNA is TGTGCCAGCAGCTTACGGGATGGAAACACCATATATTTT.

The rearrangement joins TRBV3-1 (or the pseudogene TRBV3-2) to TRBJ1-5; D possibly corresponds to TRBD1 (5 bases). The CDR3 runs 14 residues. With 4 bases removed from V and 6 bases from J, the gap between germline ends came to 13 bases. Germline V gene lookup returns CDR1 LGHDT and CDR2 YNNKEL (reference sequence). In DNA form, the CDR3 reads TGTGCCAGCAGCCCAGACAGTCAGGGTCAGCCCCAGCATTTT. It is translated as CASSPDSQGQPQHF.

Regarding this clone: Since a much larger clone is just one base distant, this may be a read error. The rearrangement joins TRBV7-2 to TRBJ2-6; D is unclear. The CDR3 has 15 residues. Germline V CDR1 and CDR2: SGHTA, FQGNSA. V lost 1 base and J 0 bases, leaving 4 bases between the germline ends. For the CDR3, the DNA is TGTGCCAGCAGCTTAGTCGGCTCTGGGGCCAACGTCCTGACTTTC. Its translation is CASSLVGSGANVLTF.

This clone showed up just once. The chain employs TRBV27 and TRBJ2-7; TRBD1 matches at 7 bases. Germline-derived CDR1 and CDR2 are MNHEY and SMNVEV (reference sequence). Losses at the gene ends were 2 bases for V and 3 bases for J; bases not matched to a gene: 7. The CDR3 has 15 residues. CDR3 DNA sequence: TGTGCCAGCAGTTTAAGGGCGGCAGGGGGCTACGAGCAGTACTTC. Its protein is CASSLRAAGGYEQYF.

The chain's CDR3 is CASSSAGTNREQYF. The CDR3 nucleotides are TGTGCCAGCAGTTCCGCCGGGACAAACCGCGAGCAGTACTTC. The chain is built from TRBV28 and TRBJ2-7; perhaps TRBD1 as D (6 bases). Germline V gene lookup returns CDR1 MDHEN and CDR2 SYDVKM. Trimming left V 4 bases short and J 6 bases short, with 16 bases between. The CDR3 contains 14 residues. Complete variable domain (other parts from reference TRBV28 and TRBJ2-7): DVKVTQSSRYLVKRTGEKVFLECVQDMDHENMFWYRQDPGLGLRLIYFSYDVKMKEKGDIPEGYSVSREKKERFSLILESASTNQTSMYLCASSSAGTNREQYFGPGTRLTVT.

J is TRBJ1-2 and V is TRBV5-1; D might be TRBD1 (6 bases). This CDR3 has 16 residues. V shed 3 bases and J shed 1 base, with 16 bases lying between them. CDR1 is SGHRS, CDR2 YFSETQ, per germline. The CDR3 nucleotides are TGCGCCAGCAGCTCGACGACCGGGACACTTAACTATGGCTACACCTTC. Amino acids: CASSSTTGTLNYGYTF.

This chain connects TRBV7-3 to TRBJ1-1; no clear D gene. This CDR3 region has 14 residues. Germline V gene lookup returns CDR1 SGHTA and CDR2 FQGTGA. V gave up 3 bases and J gave up 3 bases, with 11 bases separating them. The CDR3 sequence: CASSFTRRDTEAFF. DNA of the CDR3: TGTGCCAGCAGCTTTACCAGACGGGACACTGAAGCTTTCTTT.

The rearrangement links TRBV7-8 to TRBJ1-2, with 10 nucleotides matching TRBD1. CDR1 SGHVS and CDR2 FQNEAQ come from the germline V gene. With 4 bases clipped from V and 8 bases from J, the junction kept 10 bases outside the gene matches. This CDR3 comprises 15 residues. The CDR3 bases are TGTGCCAGCAGCTCGCAAGCGACAGGGGGCGACGGCTACACCTTC. Residues: CASSSQATGGDGYTF.

V gene TRBV10-3 combines with J gene TRBJ2-7; the match to TRBD1 covers 9 bases. CDR3 length: 16 residues. Germline V CDR1 and CDR2: ENHRY, SYGVKD. J was trimmed by 5 bases and V by 0 bases; bases with no gene match: 8. The CDR3 DNA is TGTGCCATCAGTGAGTCGTTGGGACAGGGAAAGGACGAGCAGTACTTC. Translating it yields CAISESLGQGKDEQYF.

This chain joins TRBV5-1 and TRBJ2-3; no clear D gene. In germline, CDR1 is SGHRS, CDR2 YFSETQ. The CDR3 sequence is 15 residues long. Trimming removed 0 bases from V and 1 base from J, with 9 bases in between. CDR3 residues: CASSLDVTRTDTQYF. The CDR3, as DNA: TGCGCCAGCAGCTTGGATGTAACACGCACAGATACGCAGTATTTT.

The rearrangement links TRBV24-1 to TRBJ2-1; TRBD2 aligns across 7 bases. Germline V gene sequence: CDR1 KGHDR, CDR2 SFDVKD. The CDR3 length is 16 residues. The trim removed 4 bases at V and 2 bases at J, leaving 7 bases unmatched. CDR3 DNA: TGTGCCACCAGTGACCAAGGACTAGTACCCTACAATGAGCAGTTCTTC. Its translation: CATSDQGLVPYNEQFF.

The genes are TRBV19 and TRBJ1-1; a possible D gene is TRBD1 (6 bases). Germline V gene data show CDR1 as LNHDA and CDR2 as SQIVND (reference sequence). Trimming removed 6 bases at V and 0 bases at J, with 14 bases between. The CDR3 covers 15 residues. The CDR3 is CASSTPQGMNTEAFF. The CDR3 DNA follows: TGTGCCAGTAGCACCCCTCAGGGGATGAACACTGAAGCTTTCTTT.

The rearrangement joins TRBV19 to TRBJ2-3; D perhaps matches TRBD1 (5 bases). Trimming left V 3 bases short and J 4 bases short, with 11 bases between. Per the germline V gene, CDR1 is LNHDA and CDR2 is SQIVND (reference sequence). This CDR3 has 14 amino acids. For the CDR3, the DNA is TGTGCCAGTAGTATTAATAGGGGCTCAGATACGCAGTATTTT. The encoded protein is CASSINRGSDTQYF.

V is TRBV30 and J is TRBJ2-5, with 7 bases fitting TRBD1. V trimming: 5 bases; J trimming: 1 base; junction bases outside the gene matches: 7. Germline values: CDR1 GTSNPN, CDR2 SVGIG (reference sequence). The CDR3 length is 14 residues. The CDR3 sequence is CAWETWDSQETQYF. For the CDR3, the DNA is TGTGCCTGGGAAACCTGGGACAGCCAAGAGACCCAGTACTTC.

The V gene is TRBV27, the J gene TRBJ2-2, with 7 bases matching TRBD1. V dropped 5 bases and J dropped 1; count of bases not matched to a gene: 7. The CDR3 spans 16 residues. Germline CDR1 MNHEY, CDR2 SMNVEV (reference sequence). This CDR3 reads CASSHPGQKNTGELFF. The CDR3 DNA sequence: TGTGCCAGCAGTCATCCGGGACAGAAGAACACCGGGGAGCTGTTTTTT.